The sample holds many counts of the clone carrying this T cell receptor (beta chain). The target antigen is unknown. Original methodology: A papillary thyroid cancer distant-metastasis classifier was built from CDR3 differences across clinicopathological groups. TCRdb called clones again from the PCR reads with MiXCR. What appears here as the V and J calls and clone size reflects TCRdb's work, not the paper's. The data contain about 70,000 clones, 15% to 20% of them seen just once; the ten biggest clones take up roughly 13%. Every patient underwent thyroid surgery untreated. V dropped 8 bases and J dropped 8; count of bases not matched to a gene: 16. This CDR3 comprises 15 residues. Germline-derived CDR1 and CDR2 are MNHNS and SASEGT. This sample is part of a study of metastatic and nonmetastatic thyroid tumors. At the level of the study: Malignant thyroid and benign thyroid patients provided blood and tumor or nodule tissue whose repertoires were compared.

Study outcomes and limitations: Across blood and tumor, TCR beta diversity in malignant thyroid tumors was reportedly significantly higher than in benign nodules.

The source is a female donor with papillary thyroid cancer or a benign thyroid nodule (not recorded which). Some clones in this sample may be carry-over from other donors' samples. The sample consisted of blood. The chain has TRBV6-1 and TRBJ1-2; 8 positions match TRBD1. The CDR3 sequence: CASGGTGGIFWGYTF. The CDR3 nucleotides read TGTGCCAGCGGGGGCACAGGGGGGATCTTTTGGGGCTACACCTTC.